The text below deals with one T cell receptor (beta chain). It lacks a known antigen. No much larger clone is present one base from it, and per-base qualities are unavailable. The immunoSEQ Assay, a bias-controlled multiplex PCR, was used to amplify TCRbeta CDR3 regions from genomic DNA. The authors processed their data as follows. Within the assay, amplification of reference gene primers was used to estimate how many nucleated cells each sample contained. To quantify the absolute abundance of each unique TCRbeta CDR3 rearrangement, sequence reads were collapsed and filtered. For each sample, productive Simpson clonality was calculated as the square root of Simpson's diversity index across productive rearrangements. TCRdb retrieved this table from immuneACCESS and kept in-frame rearrangements only. Not all clones are present; in checked studies, unresolved V genes account for under half, and no reason is known for the remainder. Clonal size and the V and J genes are those of that table, whereas D and trimming came from the DNA. This sample lists around 250,000 clones; roughly 88% were detected once. The top ten constitute around 0.67% of the sample.

Collaborating institutions collected whole blood in K2EDTA tubes following their own protocols. For TCRbeta analysis, collaborator samples were shipped as frozen whole blood, as isolated PBMCs, or as DNA extracted from either sample type. The source of the sample is a study of blood T cell repertoires in COVID-19 (dated by TCRdb to about 2020). Background for the entire study: Samples covering the acute and convalescent phases of COVID-19 were provided by collaborators in the United States, Italy and Spain. The prospective study material was composed of cDNA or gDNA derived from T cells, B-cell-depleted T cells, or PBMCs. Deeply sampled blood TCRbeta repertoires from subjects exposed to, actively infected with, or recovered from COVID-19 were included in the dataset. The repertoires were made available in a free public database intended to serve as a resource for research on the immune response to SARS-CoV-2. The samples were drawn from the first 160 participants of the ongoing ImmuneRACE study and from 1,254 subjects provided by 6 global collaborators. Sample metadata almost always included a de-identified subject ID, COVID-19 status, age in years and sex. Where HLA class I and class II types were available, the types were taken from metadata supplied by the sample provider, not from assay-based typing.

Findings and caveats that apply to the study as a whole: How much clinical and demographic metadata was included differed by source and by participant, and the metadata was provided uncurated.

Sequenced material: peripheral blood. The TCR originated in a human donor in a cohort sampled during active COVID-19.

The DNA sequence follows: TGTGCCAGCAGCTTACGGGATCATTTTTTCTTT. Its coded protein is CASSLRDHFFF. This chain joins TRBV7-9 to TRBJ1-1; the D gene cannot be resolved reliably. Between the V and J ends, shortened by 2 bases and 13 bases respectively, the junction contains 11 bases. The CDR3 runs 11 amino acids, cysteine and phenylalanine included. Kept here is only the CDR3 DNA, which spans 33 bases and is read in frame from base 1. From a lookup of the germline V gene (reference sequence), CDR1 and CDR2 are SEHNR and FQNEAQ.